The 26 T cell receptor beta chains below all came from one sample that was sequenced in a study of cytomegalovirus exposure and HLA in healthy donors. The study ran its PCR with 60 Vbeta and 13 Jbeta primers. Clones were sequenced by immunoSEQ multiplex PCR, and TCRdb holds only the in-frame ones, with some missing. This sample carries about 150,000 clones, 79% of them seen once, and the ten largest clones take roughly 6%. Sequencing was performed on PBMCs. Receptor source: a man aged 45 to 65 in good health and CMV-seropositive.

V is TRBV10-3 and J is TRBJ2-5; 9 bases are a match to TRBD2. Near its end, the DNA agrees better with TRBJ2-7, so the J call may be wrong. Germline loops: CDR1 ENHRY, CDR2 SYGVKD. The CDR3 has 13 residues. CDR3 bases: TGTGCCATCACTAGCGGGACGGGCTACGAGCAGTACTTC. Its protein is CAITSGTGYEQYF.

J is TRBJ1-5 and V is TRBV2; D is unresolved. The V gene lost 4 bases and the J gene lost 11 bases, with 15 bases spanning the gap. CDR3 size: 13 residues. CDR1 is SNHLY, CDR2 FYNNEI, per germline. The CDR3 region has the DNA TGTGCCAGCAGTGTTTCACCTATACCGTCCCAGCATTTT. This gives the protein CASSVSPIPSQHF.

This chain joins TRBV28 and TRBJ1-4, with 8 nucleotides matching TRBD1. CDR3 length: 14 residues. The germline V gene has CDR1 MDHEN and CDR2 SYDVKM. Losses at the gene ends were 4 bases for V and 8 bases for J; bases not matched to a gene: 6. DNA of the CDR3: TGTGCCAGCAGTTCGACAGGGGAGGGAGAAAAACTGTTTTTT. Its protein is CASSSTGEGEKLFF.

The chain recombines TRBV6-4 with TRBJ2-2; D is possibly TRBD1 (5 bases). Per the germline V gene, CDR1 is MRHNA and CDR2 is SNTAGT. V lost 6 bases and J 2 bases, leaving 10 bases between the germline ends. The CDR3 runs to 14 residues. The CDR3 DNA is TGTGCCAGCAGACTCGACAGTAACACCGGGGAGCTGTTTTTT. Translating gives CASRLDSNTGELFF.

This clone was seen more than once but under ten times. J is TRBJ1-4 and V is TRBV5-4, with D tentatively TRBD1 (6 bases). Trimming shortened V by 2 bases and J by 8 bases, and 13 bases separated the two germline ends. The germline gives CDR1 SGHNT, CDR2 YYREEE (reference sequence). This CDR3 is 14 amino acids long. Here the CDR3 reads CASSFGGAQEKLFF. For the CDR3, the DNA is TGTGCCAGCAGCTTTGGGGGGGCGCAAGAAAAACTGTTTTTT.

In this sample, this clone turned up a few times. At one of its ends the junction is not consistent with the germline gene, which may arise from a read error. The J gene is TRBJ2-7, the V gene TRBV7-9; a weak D match, TRBD1 (5 bases). Per germline, CDR1 SEHNR and CDR2 FQNEAQ (reference sequence). The CDR3 length is 14 residues. The CDR3 sequence: CSSSSSALRDEQYF. The CDR3 DNA is TGTTCCAGCAGCTCCTCGGCCCTCAGGGACGAGCAGTACTTC.

This chain connects TRBV4-1 to TRBJ2-6, with 8 bases aligning to TRBD1. CDR1 is MGHRA and CDR2 is YSYEKL in the germline V gene. The trim removed 4 bases at V and 3 bases at J, leaving 8 bases unmatched. The CDR3 totals 17 residues. The CDR3 loop is CASSLRTGQGGANVLTF. DNA of the CDR3: TGCGCCAGCAGCCTAAGGACAGGGCAGGGTGGGGCCAACGTCCTGACTTTC.

The chain is built from TRBV7-2 and TRBJ1-5; 9 bases fit TRBD1. The CDR3 length is 15 residues. Germline values: CDR1 SGHTA, CDR2 FQGNSA. J lost 7 bases, V lost 1 base, and 5 bases had no gene match. The CDR3 DNA reads TGTGCCAGCAGCTTAGTTACAGGGGGCCGGCAGCCCCAGCATTTT. Its protein product is CASSLVTGGRQPQHF.

The chain links TRBV2 to TRBJ2-3, with 8 bases aligning to TRBD2. J was trimmed by 3 bases and V by 2 bases; bases with no gene match: 10. This CDR3 contains 17 residues. Looked up from germline, CDR1 is SNHLY and CDR2 is FYNNEI. As DNA, the CDR3 is TGTGCCAGCAGTGAAAACCGCGGGGGGATACAGACAGATACGCAGTATTTT. Its protein is CASSENRGGIQTDTQYF.

This chain joins TRBV5-1 and TRBJ2-5; D is possibly TRBD2 (5 bases). The CDR3 consists of 15 residues. V lost 1 base and J 5 bases, leaving 15 bases between the germline ends. Germline V lookup: CDR1 SGHRS, CDR2 YFSETQ. CDR3 in amino acids: CASSLLGVGEETQYF. The CDR3 DNA reads TGCGCCAGCAGCTTGTTGGGAGTGGGTGAGGAGACCCAGTACTTC.

The CDR3 reads CASSLSGRNTIYF. The CDR3 region has the DNA TGTGCCAGCAGTTTATCGGGAAGAAACACCATATATTTT. The rearrangement uses TRBV28 and TRBJ1-3; D remains ambiguous. Trimming pared 1 base from V and 5 bases from J, leaving 6 bases between. In germline, CDR1 is MDHEN, CDR2 SYDVKM. This CDR3 is 13 amino acids long. The variable domain in full, with the rest retrieved from reference TRBV28 and TRBJ1-3, is DVKVTQSSRYLVKRTGEKVFLECVQDMDHENMFWYRQDPGLGLRLIYFSYDVKMKEKGDIPEGYSVSREKKERFSLILESASTNQTSMYLCASSLSGRNTIYFGEGSWLTVV.

The V gene is TRBV7-8, the J gene TRBJ1-2, with D unresolved. Trimming took 0 bases from V and 3 from J, leaving 11 bases between them. The CDR3 covers 15 residues. Germline V CDR1 and CDR2: SGHVS, FQNEAQ. CDR3 sequence reads: CASSLAVGRDYGYTF. CDR3 in DNA: TGTGCCAGCAGCTTAGCGGTAGGGAGAGACTATGGCTACACCTTC.

The gene calls are TRBV28 and TRBJ2-7; 9 bases align to TRBD2. J lost 1 base, V lost 6 bases, and 7 bases had no gene match. The CDR3 runs to 15 residues. Germline assignment: CDR1 MDHEN and CDR2 SYDVKM. CDR3 loop: CASSHASGRSYEQYF. Here the CDR3 DNA reads TGTGCCAGCAGCCACGCCAGCGGGAGGTCCTACGAGCAGTACTTC.

This clone was observed a few times. The rearrangement joins TRBV19 to TRBJ1-5, with TRBD1 matching over 9 bases. This CDR3 is 14 amino acids long. J gave up 3 bases and V 9 bases, and 6 bases lay outside the gene matches. Germline CDR1 is LNHDA and CDR2 is SQIVND (reference sequence). CDR3 protein: CASRDRDLNQPQHF. CDR3 sequence (DNA): TGTGCCAGCCGGGACAGGGACCTCAATCAGCCCCAGCATTTT.

The chain recombines TRBV6-5 with TRBJ2-7; 8 bases are a match to TRBD1. The trim removed 6 bases at V and 2 bases at J, leaving 6 bases unmatched. The CDR3 consists of 14 residues. The germline V gene encodes CDR1 MNHEY and CDR2 SVGAGI. CDR3 loop: CASSRTGPAYEQYF. CDR3 bases: TGTGCCAGCAGCCGGACAGGGCCAGCCTACGAGCAGTACTTC.

J is TRBJ2-4 and V is TRBV10-3, with 7 bases identical to TRBD1. From germline, CDR1 is ENHRY and CDR2 SYGVKD. Trimming took 0 bases from V and 16 from J; bases not matched to a gene: 6. The CDR3 loop spans 12 amino acids. Written as DNA, the CDR3 is TGTGCCATCAGTGAGTCTCGGCAGGGGGTATACTTC. Amino acid sequence: CAISESRQGVYF.

V is TRBV2 and J is TRBJ2-3, with D uncertain. CDR3 size: 16 residues. Germline V CDR1 and CDR2: SNHLY, FYNNEI. Deletions cut 3 bases from V and 4 bases from J, with 17 bases between. Here the CDR3 reads CASSDLRRRVADTQYF. CDR3 nucleotides: TGTGCCAGCAGTGACCTTCGGCGTCGGGTCGCAGATACGCAGTATTTT. Using reference TRBV2 and TRBJ2-3 for the parts outside the CDR3, the full variable domain is EPEVTQTPSHQVTQMGQEVILRCVPISNHLYFYWYRQILGQKVEFLVSFYNNEISEKSEIFDDQFSVERPDGSNFTLKIRSTKLEDSAMYFCASSDLRRRVADTQYFGPGTRLTVL.

V usage is TRBV28 and J usage is TRBJ2-6, with a tentative D call TRBD2 (5 bases). Trimming took off 5 bases at V and 3 bases at J, with 11 bases between the two ends. CDR3 length: 15 residues. The germline gives CDR1 MDHEN, CDR2 SYDVKM. CDR3: CASSHRRGGANVLTF. CDR3 bases: TGTGCCAGCAGTCACCGTCGGGGTGGGGCCAACGTCCTGACTTTC.

The chain links TRBV5-1 to TRBJ2-7, with a weak D call TRBD2 (6 bases). The CDR3 spans 14 residues. V was trimmed by 0 bases and J by 5 bases, leaving 12 bases between them. Per germline, CDR1 SGHRS and CDR2 YFSETQ. Here the CDR3 reads CASSLVPGADEQYF. DNA for the CDR3: TGCGCCAGCAGCTTGGTACCGGGAGCGGACGAGCAGTACTTC.

The chain is built from TRBV5-1 and TRBJ2-5; 9 positions agree with TRBD2. The CDR3 sequence is 15 residues long. The J segment lost 1 base and the V segment lost 4 bases, leaving 5 bases of the junction unmatched. Germline CDR1 reads SGHRS; CDR2 reads YFSETQ. Here the CDR3 DNA reads TGCGCCAGCAGCCTAGCGGGAAATCTCCAAGAGACCCAGTACTTC. Translating it yields CASSLAGNLQETQYF. The variable domain in full, completed from reference TRBV5-1 and TRBJ2-5, reads KAGVTQTPRYLIKTRGQQVTLSCSPISGHRSVSWYQQTPGQGLQFLFEYFSETQRNKGNFPGRFSGRQFSNSRSEMNVSTLELGDSALYLCASSLAGNLQETQYFGPGTRLLVL.

V and J are TRBV21-1 and TRBJ2-7; the table's D call, TRBD2, was not checked against the DNA. TRBV21-1 is shown as a pseudogene. The CDR3 consists of 17 residues. CDR3 sequence (DNA): TGTGCCAGCAGCAAAGTCGTCTTACTAGCTTTACCTTACGAGCAGTACTTC. Translating it yields CASSKVVLLALPYEQYF.

This clone was recorded once. The chain is built from TRBV28 and TRBJ2-1; maybe TRBD1 (8 bases). CDR3 length equals 14 residues. Germline CDR1 and CDR2: MDHEN and SYDVKM. Deletions cut 9 bases from V and 7 bases from J, with 19 bases between. For the CDR3, the DNA is TGTGCCAGTTCGGACAGGGACTACAGAAATGAGCAGTTCTTC. Translation gives CASSDRDYRNEQFF. The variable domain in full, with the rest retrieved from reference TRBV28 and TRBJ2-1, is DVKVTQSSRYLVKRTGEKVFLECVQDMDHENMFWYRQDPGLGLRLIYFSYDVKMKEKGDIPEGYSVSREKKERFSLILESASTNQTSMYLCASSDRDYRNEQFFGPGTRLTVL.

CDR3 residues: CASSPTRGSTDTQYF. CDR3 in DNA: TGCGCCAGCAGCCCAACCAGAGGGAGCACAGATACGCAGTATTTT. The chain carries TRBV5-1 and TRBJ2-3, with D possibly TRBD2 on 5 matching bases. The length of the CDR3 is 15 residues. Germline CDR1 reads SGHRS; CDR2 reads YFSETQ. V lost 4 bases to trimming and J lost 0 bases, with 12 bases between them.

The CDR3 is CASTRFSGEKLFF. CDR3 DNA: TGTGCCAGCACGCGGTTTTCCGGGGAAAAACTGTTTTTT. The chain is built from TRBV6-5 and TRBJ1-4; D gene uncertain. The ends were cut back, 7 bases at V and 8 bases at J, with 14 bases in the middle. Germline lookup yields CDR1 MNHEY and CDR2 SVGAGI. This CDR3 has 13 residues.

This sequence joins TRBV6-1 and TRBJ1-5; 8 nucleotides align to TRBD1. The CDR3 runs 14 residues. V shed 5 bases and J 4 bases; nucleotides not matched to a gene: 4. In germline, CDR1 is MNHNS, CDR2 SASEGT. This CDR3 is CASSTDRGNQPQHF. The CDR3 DNA follows: TGTGCCAGCAGTACCGACAGGGGAAATCAGCCCCAGCATTTT.

This chain's CDR3 is CASSANIVSANTGELFF. The CDR3 DNA is TGTGCCAGCAGCGCCAACATAGTTAGCGCGAACACCGGGGAGCTGTTTTTT. J is TRBJ2-2 and V is TRBV9; tentatively, D is TRBD2 (5 bases). The length of the CDR3 is 17 residues. With 3 bases removed from V and 0 bases from J, the gap between germline ends came to 15 bases. Germline CDR1 SGDLS, CDR2 YYNGEE. The full variable domain, completed using reference TRBV9 and TRBJ2-2, is DSGVTQTPKHLITATGQRVTLRCSPRSGDLSVYWYQQSLDQGLQFLIQYYNGEERAKGNILERFSAQQFPDLHSELNLSSLELGDSALYFCASSANIVSANTGELFFGEGSRLTVL.